Below, 32 T cell receptor beta chains from the same sample are listed, as sequenced in a study of cytomegalovirus exposure and HLA in healthy donors. The protocol was immunoSEQ multiplex PCR, while the TCRdb copy is restricted to in-frame clones and leaves out a portion. The sample shows approximately 120,000 clones, 90% to 95% of them seen only once. The sequencing input was PBMCs. The receptor set was obtained from a woman under 30 in good health and CMV-seronegative.

The genes are TRBV6-6 and TRBJ2-7, with 7 bases lining up with TRBD2. J lost 1 base, V lost 1 base, and 4 bases had no gene match. Germline V gene lookup returns CDR1 MNHNY and CDR2 SVGAGI (reference sequence). This CDR3 is 15 amino acids long. CDR3 loop: CASSYYFGGSYEQYF. The CDR3 DNA sequence: TGTGCCAGCAGTTACTATTTCGGGGGGTCCTACGAGCAGTACTTC.

The chain uses TRBV7-9 and TRBJ2-2, with D tentatively TRBD2 (5 bases). This CDR3 has 15 residues. The V end lost 0 bases, the J end lost 3 bases, and 8 bases lay between the germline ends. Germline V gene data show CDR1 as SEHNR and CDR2 as FQNEAQ (reference sequence). This chain's CDR3 is CASSLAVGDTGELFF. The CDR3 DNA is TGTGCCAGCAGCTTAGCGGTGGGAGACACCGGGGAGCTGTTTTTT. The full variable domain, in which reference TRBV7-9 and TRBJ2-2 provide the parts outside the CDR3, is DTGVSQNPRHKITKRGQNVTFRCDPISEHNRLYWYRQTLGQGPEFLTYFQNEAQLEKSRLLSDRFSAERPKGSFSTLEIQRTEQGDSAMYLCASSLAVGDTGELFFGEGSRLTVL.

The chain recombines TRBV6-1 with TRBJ2-2; D is ambiguous. With 6 bases removed from V and 1 base from J, the gap between germline ends came to 3 bases. The CDR3 is 12 residues long. Germline lookup yields CDR1 MNHNS and CDR2 SASEGT. CDR3 DNA sequence: TGTGCCAGCAGCGGGAACACCGGGGAGCTGTTTTTT. It is translated as CASSGNTGELFF.

J is TRBJ1-1 and V is TRBV7-9, with TRBD1 as a possible D gene (5 bases). Germline-derived CDR1 and CDR2 are SEHNR and FQNEAQ (reference sequence). The V end was cut by 4 bases, the J end by 6 bases, with 9 bases between. The CDR3 is made up of 12 amino acids. The CDR3 DNA reads TGTGCCAGCAGCTGGGGGGGACCTGAAGCTTTCTTT. As protein: CASSWGGPEAFF.

This chain links TRBV5-1 with TRBJ2-6; the match to TRBD1 covers 7 bases. The trim removed 6 bases at V and 0 bases at J, leaving 9 bases unmatched. The CDR3 contains 17 residues. Germline assignment: CDR1 SGHRS and CDR2 YFSETQ. Here the CDR3 DNA reads TGCGCCAGCACCCCGACAGGGACCCTCTCTGGGGCCAACGTCCTGACTTTC. Amino acid sequence: CASTPTGTLSGANVLTF.

This chain joins TRBV18 and TRBJ2-2; D possibly corresponds to TRBD1 (5 bases). Per germline, CDR1 KGHSH and CDR2 LQKENI. The CDR3 sequence is 16 residues long. V was trimmed by 6 bases and J by 3 bases, leaving 17 bases between them. CDR3 residues: CASSLRQQGDTGELFF. CDR3 in DNA: TGTGCCAGCTCCCTCAGACAGCAAGGAGACACCGGGGAGCTGTTTTTT. The whole variable domain, filled in from reference TRBV18 and TRBJ2-2, reads NAGVMQNPRHLVRRRGQEARLRCSPMKGHSHVYWYRQLPEEGLKFMVYLQKENIIDESGMPKERFSAEFPKEGPSILRIQQVVRGDSAAYFCASSLRQQGDTGELFFGEGSRLTVL.

V gene TRBV28 combines with J gene TRBJ2-1, with TRBD2 as a possible D gene (5 bases). The CDR3 contains 14 residues. The V end was cut by 5 bases, the J end by 3 bases, with 11 bases between. CDR1 MDHEN and CDR2 SYDVKM come from the germline V gene. The CDR3 sequence: CASSRSAYYNEQFF. Here the CDR3 DNA reads TGTGCCAGCAGTCGTAGCGCGTACTACAATGAGCAGTTCTTC.

This clone was detected only a few times. The chain is built from TRBV6-5 and TRBJ1-2, with a possible D match to TRBD1 (6 bases). In germline, CDR1 is MNHEY, CDR2 SVGAGI. The germline V and J ends were trimmed by 11 bases and 4 bases, with 20 bases remaining between them. This CDR3 has 14 amino acids. The CDR3 DNA follows: TGTGCCTCCCAAGCGGGGGAGGGGGGCTATGGCTACACCTTC. Translation: CASQAGEGGYGYTF.

The V call is TRBV9, the J call TRBJ1-1, with a possible D match to TRBD1 (6 bases). Trimming stripped 3 bases from V and 0 bases from J, with 15 bases between. Germline V gene data show CDR1 as SGDLS and CDR2 as YYNGEE. The CDR3 has 16 residues. The CDR3, as DNA: TGTGCCAGCAGCGCAGGGGTAGGCCTCATGAACACTGAAGCTTTCTTT. Its protein product is CASSAGVGLMNTEAFF. Full variable domain (rest looked up from reference TRBV9 and TRBJ1-1): DSGVTQTPKHLITATGQRVTLRCSPRSGDLSVYWYQQSLDQGLQFLIQYYNGEERAKGNILERFSAQQFPDLHSELNLSSLELGDSALYFCASSAGVGLMNTEAFFGQGTRLTVV.

The genes are TRBV5-1 and TRBJ1-2; D unclear. The V end was cut by 0 bases, the J end by 6 bases, with 9 bases between. CDR3 length equals 13 residues. Germline V CDR1 and CDR2: SGHRS, YFSETQ. The CDR3 protein is CASSLVAADGYTF. The DNA of the CDR3 is TGCGCCAGCAGCTTGGTGGCCGCGGATGGCTACACCTTC.

The CDR3 DNA sequence: TGTGCCAGCAGGTTGGGACAGCTATACGAGCAGTACTTC. It is translated as CASRLGQLYEQYF. The chain employs TRBV6-6 and TRBJ2-7; 7 bases agree with TRBD1. V lost 6 bases and J lost 4; bases outside the gene matches: 6. Germline CDR1 reads MNHNY; CDR2 reads SVGAGI (reference sequence). This CDR3 comprises 13 residues.

V gene TRBV5-1 combines with J gene TRBJ1-6, with 8 bases lining up with TRBD1. The CDR3 is 14 amino acids. J lost 7 bases, V lost 4 bases, and 4 bases had no gene match. Germline V lookup: CDR1 SGHRS, CDR2 YFSETQ. The CDR3 protein is CASSRTGRNSPLHF. CDR3 bases: TGCGCCAGCAGCCGGACAGGGAGGAATTCACCCCTCCACTTT.

The chain joins TRBV11-2 to TRBJ2-7, with a tentative D call TRBD1 (6 bases). Germline V gene lookup returns CDR1 SGHAT and CDR2 FQNNGV. This CDR3 has 14 residues. The V end was cut by 4 bases, the J end by 1 base, with 11 bases between. The CDR3 region has the DNA TGTGCCAGCAGCTCCCGACAGGATTCCTACGAGCAGTACTTC. This encodes CASSSRQDSYEQYF.

The gene calls are TRBV9 and TRBJ2-3; D gene uncertain. CDR1 and CDR2 (germline): SGDLS, YYNGEE. The length of the CDR3 is 13 residues. V lost 4 bases and J 5 bases, leaving 11 bases between the germline ends. CDR3 sequence (DNA): TGTGCCAGCAGCTTATGGCTAGAAGATACGCAGTATTTT. Translation gives CASSLWLEDTQYF.

The rearrangement joins TRBV7-8 to TRBJ1-4; 9 bases agree with TRBD1. The germline CDR1 and CDR2 sequences are SGHVS and FQNEAQ. This CDR3 is built from 14 residues. Germline trimming cut 4 bases from V and 10 bases from J; bases unmatched to any gene: 7. The CDR3 bases are TGTGCCAGCAGCTACCGGGACAGGGACGGAAAACTGTTTTTT. Protein: CASSYRDRDGKLFF.

The V and J genes are TRBV4-1 and TRBJ1-1; TRBD1 is a possible D gene (5 bases). CDR3 length: 15 amino acids. Germline V gene sequence: CDR1 MGHRA, CDR2 YSYEKL. V was shortened by 0 bases and J by 4 bases, with 12 bases between the two germline ends. The CDR3 nucleotides read TGCGCCAGCAGCCAAGACCCAGGGTCGGGCACTGAAGCTTTCTTT. As protein: CASSQDPGSGTEAFF.

The V gene is TRBV6-4, the J gene TRBJ1-5; D possibly corresponds to TRBD1 (5 bases). Germline lookup yields CDR1 MRHNA and CDR2 SNTAGT. The CDR3 is 13 residues long. V was trimmed by 4 bases and J by 6 bases, leaving 10 bases between them. CDR3 coding DNA: TGTGCCAGCAGTGGCAGGGTGGGTCAGCCCCAGCATTTT. This gives the protein CASSGRVGQPQHF.

The count of this clone is one. This rearrangement joins TRBV6-4 to TRBJ2-1, with D perhaps TRBD2 (5 bases). Germline CDR1 is MRHNA and CDR2 is SNTAGT. The germline V and J ends were trimmed by 3 bases and 4 bases, with 13 bases remaining between them. The CDR3 has 15 amino acids. CDR3 sequence reads: CASSEQRTDYNEQFF. The CDR3 region has the DNA TGTGCCAGCAGTGAACAAAGGACTGATTACAATGAGCAGTTCTTC.

This rearrangement joins TRBV7-9 to TRBJ2-7, with D unresolved. This CDR3 region has 12 residues. V lost 3 bases and J lost 5, with 8 bases in between. Per the germline V gene, CDR1 is SEHNR and CDR2 is FQNEAQ (reference sequence). This CDR3 is CASSFYADEQYF. The CDR3 DNA reads TGTGCCAGCAGCTTCTACGCGGACGAGCAGTACTTC.

The gene calls are TRBV4-2 and TRBJ2-7; D perhaps matches TRBD2 (6 bases). The V end lost 0 bases, the J end lost 4 bases, and 16 bases lay between the germline ends. CDR1 LGHNA and CDR2 YNFKEQ come from the germline V gene. This CDR3 comprises 16 residues. The CDR3 is CASSQDESAGAYEQYF. CDR3 in DNA: TGTGCCAGCAGCCAAGATGAATCAGCGGGTGCTTACGAGCAGTACTTC.

The chain links TRBV6-4 to TRBJ1-4; 9 bases are a match to TRBD1. With V trimmed by 9 bases and J by 7 bases, 12 bases remained unmatched. This CDR3 has 15 amino acids. Germline CDR1 and CDR2: MRHNA and SNTAGT. The CDR3 reads CARTNPGQGPEKLFF. The CDR3 nucleotides read TGTGCCAGAACAAACCCGGGACAGGGACCTGAAAAACTGTTTTTT.

The gene calls are TRBV4-1 and TRBJ1-3; 7 positions agree with TRBD1. The trim removed 4 bases at V and 4 bases at J, leaving 7 bases unmatched. Germline CDR1 and CDR2: MGHRA and YSYEKL. CDR3 length equals 15 residues. CDR3 residues: CASSPTGLIGNTIYF. DNA of the CDR3: TGCGCCAGCAGCCCGACAGGGCTGATCGGAAACACCATATATTTT.

V gene TRBV2 combines with J gene TRBJ2-3, with 11 bases matching TRBD2. This CDR3 has 16 residues. V was pared by 6 bases and J by 5 bases, with 10 bases of the junction left unmatched. In germline, CDR1 is SNHLY, CDR2 FYNNEI. The CDR3 coding sequence is TGTGCCAGCAGCGCCTTAGCGGGGGGGCTGGGAGATACGCAGTATTTT. Encoded protein: CASSALAGGLGDTQYF.

The chain recombines TRBV4-1 with TRBJ2-7, with a weak D call TRBD2 (6 bases). The CDR3 contains 14 residues. The germline V gene encodes CDR1 MGHRA and CDR2 YSYEKL. Trimming pared 1 base from V and 5 bases from J, leaving 12 bases between. CDR3: CASSQGLVRNEQYF. CDR3 in DNA: TGCGCCAGCAGCCAAGGACTAGTTAGGAACGAGCAGTACTTC.

The gene calls are TRBV6-5 and TRBJ1-4, with D possibly matching TRBD1 (6 bases). The CDR3 is made up of 14 amino acids. Germline V CDR1 and CDR2: MNHEY, SVGAGI. V was cut by 3 bases and J by 8 bases, with 13 bases left in between. The CDR3 sequence: CASSYRSRGEKLFF. Written as DNA, the CDR3 is TGTGCCAGCAGTTATCGGTCGAGGGGGGAAAAACTGTTTTTT.

This clone appeared once. This rearrangement joins TRBV7-3 to TRBJ2-7; maybe TRBD1 (7 bases). V gave up 5 bases and J gave up 3 bases, with 17 bases separating them. The CDR3 covers 15 residues. CDR1 is SGHTA, CDR2 FQGTGA, per germline. The CDR3 loop reads CASSQSGGMGYEQYF. DNA of the CDR3: TGTGCCAGCAGCCAGTCAGGGGGGATGGGCTACGAGCAGTACTTC.

The chain couples TRBV4-2 to TRBJ2-7; possibly TRBD2 for D (6 bases). V shed 0 bases and J shed 0 bases, with 12 bases lying between them. Germline V lookup: CDR1 LGHNA, CDR2 YNFKEQ. This CDR3 is built from 16 residues. The CDR3 reads CASSQDLRGRSYEQYF. CDR3 nucleotides: TGTGCCAGCAGCCAAGATCTGCGGGGCCGCTCCTACGAGCAGTACTTC.

This chain connects TRBV28 to TRBJ2-1; 9 bases are a match to TRBD2. Germline V lookup: CDR1 MDHEN, CDR2 SYDVKM. Trimming at V came to 4 bases and at J to 3 bases, leaving 4 bases not matched to a gene. The CDR3 covers 15 residues. CDR3 loop: CASSSLAGFYNEQFF. The CDR3 DNA is TGTGCCAGCAGTTCTCTAGCGGGGTTCTACAATGAGCAGTTCTTC. The complete variable domain, with remaining parts taken from reference TRBV28 and TRBJ2-1, reads DVKVTQSSRYLVKRTGEKVFLECVQDMDHENMFWYRQDPGLGLRLIYFSYDVKMKEKGDIPEGYSVSREKKERFSLILESASTNQTSMYLCASSSLAGFYNEQFFGPGTRLTVL.

The chain uses TRBV2 and TRBJ2-7; 15 positions agree with TRBD2. Germline-derived CDR1 and CDR2 are SNHLY and FYNNEI. V trimming: 4 bases; J trimming: 2 bases; junction bases outside the gene matches: 9. CDR3 length equals 18 residues. CDR3 loop: CASSVPAGTSGGTYEQYF. CDR3 sequence (DNA): TGTGCCAGCAGTGTACCCGCTGGGACTAGCGGGGGGACCTACGAGCAGTACTTC.

The V and J genes are TRBV5-1 and TRBJ2-3; 8 nucleotides line up with TRBD1. Germline values: CDR1 SGHRS, CDR2 YFSETQ. V gave up 2 bases and J gave up 6 bases; unmatched junction bases: 8. This CDR3 has 15 residues. CDR3 in amino acids: CASSLTGQVTDTQYF. DNA for the CDR3: TGCGCCAGCAGCTTAACGGGACAGGTCACGGATACGCAGTATTTT.

This clone was seen once. V and J are TRBV11-2 and TRBJ2-1; 7 bases agree with TRBD2. CDR3 length: 17 residues. The ends lost 5 bases at V and 0 bases at J; junction bases unmatched: 10. Per the germline V gene, CDR1 is SGHAT and CDR2 is FQNNGV. CDR3 DNA sequence: TGTGCCAGCAGCCAAGGGGACTACCTAAGCTCCTACAATGAGCAGTTCTTC. Amino acids: CASSQGDYLSSYNEQFF.

CDR3 residues: CASSPQRLSNEQFF. The CDR3 nucleotides read TGTGCCAGCAGCCCCCAGCGCCTCTCCAATGAGCAGTTCTTC. The chain has TRBV7-8 and TRBJ2-1; D uncertain. Germline V gene sequence: CDR1 SGHVS, CDR2 FQNEAQ. V gave up 5 bases and J gave up 6 bases, with 14 bases separating them. The CDR3 is 14 amino acids.